This TCR beta chain originates from a study of blood T cell repertoires in COVID-19. The germline V gene encodes CDR1 LNHDA and CDR2 SQIVND (reference sequence). The CDR3 is made up of 14 amino acids. With V trimmed by 8 bases and J by 4 bases, 6 bases remained unmatched. Assay: immunoSEQ multiplex PCR; the TCRdb copy retains only in-frame clones and omits some. The sample shows about 150,000 clones, about 86% of them seen only once. The specimen sequenced was PBMCs or T cells enriched from blood (not recorded which). This TCR was recovered from a man aged 50-59 years who had recovered from COVID-19. This chain links TRBV19 with TRBJ2-5, with 11 bases fitting TRBD1. The CDR3 DNA reads as TGTGCCAGTCGGGACAGGGGGAGATCAGAGACCCAGTACTTC. It encodes CASRDRGRSETQYF.